One and the same sample provided the 3 T cell receptor beta chains below, sequenced in a study of shared clonotypes between healthy human individuals. Method: immunoSEQ multiplex PCR; TCRdb's copy keeps in-frame clones and lacks some. The data contain around 1.1 million clones, about 80% of them singletons. The sequencing input was memory CD4+ T cells from PBMCs. Subset noted: CD45RA-negative fraction. Receptors originate from a man aged 18 to 30 in good health. Some clones in this sample may be carry-over from other donors' samples.

The DNA of the CDR3 is TGTGCCAGCAGCTTAGGGGGCCCGGGGGAGCAGTACTTC. Translated, it gives CASSLGGPGEQYF. The genes are TRBV7-6 and TRBJ2-7; D possibly uses TRBD1 or TRBD2 (5 bases each). This CDR3 has 13 residues. CDR1 is SGHVS and CDR2 is FNYEAQ in the germline V gene. V was cut by 1 base and J by 7 bases, with 11 bases left in between.

This rearrangement joins TRBV7-8 to TRBJ2-2, with 9 bases lining up with TRBD1. V shed 5 bases, J shed 6 bases, and the junction held 7 bases outside the gene matches. CDR1 and CDR2 from the germline V gene are SGHVS and FQNEAQ. The CDR3 length is 15 residues. The CDR3 is CASSLRDRAAGELFF. Written as DNA, the CDR3 is TGTGCCAGCAGCCTACGGGACAGGGCGGCCGGGGAGCTGTTTTTT.

The chain combines TRBV6-1 with TRBJ2-7; 7 bases fit TRBD2. Germline CDR1 MNHNS, CDR2 SASEGT. With 4 bases clipped from V and 3 bases from J, the junction kept 3 bases outside the gene matches. The CDR3 length is 13 residues. CDR3 in amino acids: CASSGDYLYEQYF. In DNA, the CDR3 is TGTGCCAGCAGTGGGGACTATCTCTACGAGCAGTACTTC.